These 22 T cell receptor beta chains came from one sample sequenced in a study of early stage breast cancer tumors. Profiled with immunoSEQ multiplex PCR; TCRdb holds only in-frame clones, not every one. The data show around 28,000 clones, with about 70% seen just once and around 33% held by the top ten. Sequenced input: blood. These receptors all come from a person in their fifties or sixties with breast cancer.

CDR3 amino acids: CASSMNRGVDDEQYF. As DNA, the CDR3 is TGTGCCAGCAGCATGAACAGGGGAGTGGATGACGAGCAGTACTTC. This rearrangement joins TRBV13 to TRBJ2-7; TRBD1 matches 7 bases. The CDR3 is made up of 15 amino acids. The V segment lost 5 bases and the J segment 5 bases; nucleotides outside the gene matches: 12. Looked up from germline, CDR1 is PRHDT and CDR2 is FYEKMQ (reference sequence).

The chain is built from TRBV30 and TRBJ1-5; D is unclear. The CDR3 totals 12 residues. From germline, CDR1 is GTSNPN and CDR2 SVGIG (reference sequence). V was pared by 1 base and J by 4 bases, with 5 bases between. The CDR3 DNA follows: TGTGCCTGGAGTGCGGGGAATCAGCCCCAGCATTTT. This encodes CAWSAGNQPQHF.

The chain recombines TRBV7-9 with TRBJ2-3; the D gene could be TRBD1 or TRBD2 (5 bases each). Germline V gene sequence: CDR1 SEHNR, CDR2 FQNEAQ (reference sequence). V lost 5 bases and J lost 2, with 17 bases in between. This CDR3 has 16 amino acids. CDR3 in DNA: TGTGCCAGCAGCCTCGGGACGGGACCGAACACAGATACGCAGTATTTT. Protein: CASSLGTGPNTDTQYF.

The rearrangement uses TRBV5-1 and TRBJ2-1; the D gene could be TRBD1 or TRBD2 (5 bases each). Germline CDR1 reads SGHRS; CDR2 reads YFSETQ. The CDR3 has 13 residues. Trimming stripped 4 bases from V and 6 bases from J, with 11 bases between. CDR3 sequence: CASSGSGRNEQFF. The CDR3 region has the DNA TGCGCCAGCAGCGGTTCGGGGCGCAATGAGCAGTTCTTC.

This chain connects TRBV7-2 to TRBJ2-1; D may be TRBD2 (6 bases). Germline CDR1 is SGHTA and CDR2 is FQGNSA. V was pared by 3 bases and J by 9 bases, with 15 bases between. This CDR3 is built from 14 residues. Here the CDR3 DNA reads TGTGCCAGCAGCTTCTTGGGAGGAAGGCCTGAGCAGTTCTTC. It yields the protein CASSFLGGRPEQFF.

The rearrangement uses TRBV2 and TRBJ2-7; D remains ambiguous. The CDR3 has 13 residues. Trimming cost V 8 bases and J 0 bases, with 11 bases left between them. The V gene's germline CDR1 is SNHLY and CDR2 FYNNEI. For the CDR3, the DNA is TGTGCCAGCGGCCCGGGTGACTCCTACGAGCAGTACTTC. This gives the protein CASGPGDSYEQYF.

This clone was seen only a few times. The genes are TRBV5-4 and TRBJ2-7; TRBD2 matches at 10 bases. V was clipped by 5 bases and J by 2 bases; unmatched bases: 7. The CDR3 loop spans 15 amino acids. Germline V CDR1 and CDR2: SGHNT, YYREEE (reference sequence). CDR3 sequence: CASSLGLAVTYEQYF. In DNA form, the CDR3 reads TGTGCCAGCAGTCTCGGACTAGCGGTTACCTACGAGCAGTACTTC.

The chain is built from TRBV4-1 and TRBJ2-3; 7 positions agree with TRBD2. The CDR3 extends over 16 amino acids. V trimming: 1 base; J trimming: 2 bases; junction bases outside the gene matches: 6. The germline gives CDR1 MGHRA, CDR2 YSYEKL. The CDR3 loop is CASSQAGGTFTDTQYF. In DNA form, the CDR3 reads TGCGCCAGCAGCCAAGCCGGGGGGACCTTCACAGATACGCAGTATTTT.

The chain links TRBV27 to TRBJ1-5; TRBD1 matches 7 bases. The CDR3 covers 16 residues. Losses at the gene ends were 10 bases for V and 3 bases for J; bases not matched to a gene: 15. Germline assignment: CDR1 MNHEY and CDR2 SMNVEV (reference sequence). CDR3 nucleotide sequence: TGTGCCACCAATAAAAGGGGGGGACAGAACAATCAGCCCCAGCATTTT. Protein product: CATNKRGGQNNQPQHF.

The gene calls are TRBV7-2 and TRBJ2-7; a possible D gene is TRBD2 (6 bases). V was cut by 0 bases and J by 3 bases, with 9 bases left in between. Germline CDR1 and CDR2: SGHTA and FQGNSA. The CDR3 covers 14 residues. CDR3 coding DNA: TGTGCCAGCAGCTTAGCGGGAGGACGCTACGAGCAGTACTTC. Its translation is CASSLAGGRYEQYF.

This sequence joins TRBV7-3 and TRBJ2-3, with a weak D call TRBD2 (6 bases). Germline-derived CDR1 and CDR2 are SGHTA and FQGTGA. V was pared by 5 bases and J by 6 bases, with 18 bases between. This CDR3 spans 15 amino acids. CDR3 residues: CASSPFGTGGDTQYF. As DNA, the CDR3 is TGTGCCAGCAGCCCATTTGGGACTGGAGGGGATACGCAGTATTTT.

This clone has a handful of counts. The chain is built from TRBV6-5 and TRBJ1-1; D unclear. CDR1 and CDR2 (germline): MNHEY, SVGAGI. Trimming removed 7 bases at V and 6 bases at J, with 0 bases between. The CDR3 spans 8 residues. The CDR3 loop reads CASTEAFF. The CDR3 nucleotides are TGTGCCAGCACTGAAGCTTTCTTT.

The V gene is TRBV7-2, the J gene TRBJ1-5, with D uncertain. This CDR3 comprises 12 residues. Germline lookup yields CDR1 SGHTA and CDR2 FQGNSA. The ends were cut back, 4 bases at V and 9 bases at J, with 10 bases in the middle. CDR3 in amino acids: CASSSPNGPQHF. CDR3 DNA: TGTGCCAGCAGCTCCCCCAACGGGCCCCAGCATTTT.

This clone was detected a few times. The J gene is TRBJ1-1, the V gene TRBV7-9; a possible D gene is TRBD1 (5 bases). Germline-derived CDR1 and CDR2 are SEHNR and FQNEAQ (reference sequence). The CDR3 has 14 amino acids. Trimming removed 5 bases from V and 7 bases from J, with 17 bases in between. The chain's CDR3 is CASSRGPGRGEAFF. The CDR3 bases are TGTGCCAGCAGCCGAGGCCCGGGGCGGGGTGAAGCTTTCTTT.

The chain uses TRBV15 and TRBJ2-2, with a possible D match to TRBD1 (6 bases). The CDR3 sequence is 14 residues long. V was pared by 11 bases and J by 2 bases, with 15 bases between. Per germline, CDR1 LNHNV and CDR2 YYDKDF (reference sequence). The CDR3 coding sequence is TGTGCCTCCTCGGCCGGGACAAACACCGGGGAGCTGTTTTTT. It specifies CASSAGTNTGELFF.

This clone was seen only a few times. The chain links TRBV7-9 to TRBJ2-7; D is tentatively TRBD1 or TRBD2 (8 bases each). CDR3 length: 19 amino acids. Trimming took 1 base from V and 4 from J, leaving 26 bases between them. Germline CDR1 SEHNR, CDR2 FQNEAQ (reference sequence). The CDR3 sequence is CASSLGVGTGTIAGYEQYF. CDR3 DNA sequence: TGTGCCAGCAGCTTAGGGGTCGGGACAGGCACAATAGCGGGATACGAGCAGTACTTC.

The gene calls are TRBV18 and TRBJ2-7, with a possible D match to TRBD1 (5 bases). CDR1 is KGHSH, CDR2 LQKENI, per germline. Trimming left V 3 bases short and J 1 base short, with 10 bases between. The CDR3 sequence is 14 residues long. CDR3 residues: CASSPDQGSYEQYF. The CDR3 nucleotides read TGTGCCAGCTCACCGGACCAGGGTTCCTACGAGCAGTACTTC.

Turning to this clone: At one boundary the junction diverges from the germline segment, which might be a read error. The chain couples TRBV7-3 to TRBJ1-1; possibly TRBD1 for D (6 bases). This CDR3 spans 14 amino acids. Germline V gene data show CDR1 as SGHTA and CDR2 as FQGTGA. The DNA of the CDR3 is TGCGCCAGCAGGGGATTACTAAAGAACACTGAAGCTTTCTTT. It codes for CASRGLLKNTEAFF.

V and J are TRBV30 and TRBJ1-2; 8 positions agree with TRBD1. The CDR3 extends over 15 amino acids. The junction had 8 bases not matched to a gene; V was cut back by 2 bases and J by 3 bases. Germline-derived CDR1 and CDR2 are GTSNPN and SVGIG (reference sequence). The CDR3 region is CAWSYSGTGHYGYTF. The CDR3, as DNA: TGTGCCTGGAGTTATTCCGGGACAGGCCACTATGGCTACACCTTC.

This chain joins TRBV5-4 and TRBJ1-2; the match to TRBD1 covers 9 bases. Germline-derived CDR1 and CDR2 are SGHNT and YYREEE (reference sequence). The CDR3 has 16 residues. Trimming took 3 bases from V and 6 from J; bases not matched to a gene: 12. The CDR3 protein is CASSSLNQQGADGYTF. For the CDR3, the DNA is TGTGCCAGCAGCTCCCTAAATCAACAGGGGGCGGATGGCTACACCTTC.

V usage is TRBV5-1 and J usage is TRBJ2-5, with 9 nucleotides matching TRBD2. The V gene's germline CDR1 is SGHRS and CDR2 YFSETQ. The CDR3 runs to 15 residues. V shed 6 bases and J 4 bases; nucleotides not matched to a gene: 10. As DNA, the CDR3 is TGCGCCAGCAACCCTCTAGCGGGATCGGGAGAGACCCAGTACTTC. Translation: CASNPLAGSGETQYF.

V and J are TRBV6-5 and TRBJ2-1; 8 nucleotides match TRBD1. After removal of 7 bases from V and 7 bases from J, the junction contained 12 bases not matched to a gene. Germline CDR1 MNHEY, CDR2 SVGAGI. This CDR3 spans 15 amino acids. In DNA form, the CDR3 reads TGTGCCAGCACGGGGCTTGCAGGGGGCGGGAATGAGCAGTTCTTC. The encoded protein is CASTGLAGGGNEQFF.